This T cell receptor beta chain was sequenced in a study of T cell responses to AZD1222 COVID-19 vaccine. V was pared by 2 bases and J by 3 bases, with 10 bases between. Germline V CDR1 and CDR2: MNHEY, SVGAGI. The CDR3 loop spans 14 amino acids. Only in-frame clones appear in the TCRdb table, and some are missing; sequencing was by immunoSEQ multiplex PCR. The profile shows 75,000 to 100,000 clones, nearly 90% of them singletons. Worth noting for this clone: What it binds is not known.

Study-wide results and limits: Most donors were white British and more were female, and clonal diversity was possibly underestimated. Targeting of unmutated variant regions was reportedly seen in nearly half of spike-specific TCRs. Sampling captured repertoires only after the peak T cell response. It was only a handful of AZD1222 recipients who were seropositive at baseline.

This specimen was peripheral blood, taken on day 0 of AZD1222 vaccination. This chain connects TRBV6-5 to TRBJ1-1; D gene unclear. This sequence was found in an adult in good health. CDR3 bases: TGTGCCAGCAGTTACGTCAACCGGGACACTGAAGCTTTCTTT. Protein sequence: CASSYVNRDTEAFF.